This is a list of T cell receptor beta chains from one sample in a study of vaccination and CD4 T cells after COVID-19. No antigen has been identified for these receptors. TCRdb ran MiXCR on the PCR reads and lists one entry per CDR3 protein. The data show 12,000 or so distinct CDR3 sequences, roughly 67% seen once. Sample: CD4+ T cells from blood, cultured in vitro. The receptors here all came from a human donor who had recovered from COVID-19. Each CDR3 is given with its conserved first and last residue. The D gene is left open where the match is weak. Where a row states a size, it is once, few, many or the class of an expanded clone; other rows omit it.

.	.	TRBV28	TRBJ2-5	TGTGCCAGCACCAAATGGAGTTCAGGTATCTGGTACCAAGAGACCCAGTACTTC	CASTKWSSGIWYQETQYF
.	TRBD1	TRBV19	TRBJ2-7	TGTGCCAGTAGTATAGAGCGGACAGGGGGCTACGAGCAGTACTTC	CASSIERTGGYEQYF
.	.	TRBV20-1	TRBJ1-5	TGCAGTGCCCGGGGAGATAGCAATCAGCCCCAGCATTTT	CSARGDSNQPQHF
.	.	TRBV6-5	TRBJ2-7	TGTGCCAGCAGTTTGCTCAGCCCCCACGAGCAGTACTTC	CASSLLSPHEQYF
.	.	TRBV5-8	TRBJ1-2	TGTGCCAGCAGCTTGGTGGGGCCGGCGTTTGGCTACACCTTC	CASSLVGPAFGYTF
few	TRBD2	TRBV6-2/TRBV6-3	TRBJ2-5	TGTGCCAGCAGTTTCCGCACTAGCGGGGGAGACCAAGAGACCCAGTACTTC	CASSFRTSGGDQETQYF
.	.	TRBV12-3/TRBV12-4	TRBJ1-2	TGTGCCAGCAGTAGGGGAAAGTACAGGCCTTTGGGGGGCTACACCTTC	CASSRGKYRPLGGYTF
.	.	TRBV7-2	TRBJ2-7	TGTGCCAGCAGCTTAAGGGACTCTACCTACGAGCAGTACTTC	CASSLRDSTYEQYF
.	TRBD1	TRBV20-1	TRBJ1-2	TGCAGTGCTAGAGATAGGACAGGCGCTAACTATGGCTACACCTTC	CSARDRTGANYGYTF
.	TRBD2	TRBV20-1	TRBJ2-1	TGCAGTGTTCGCAGCGGGGGTAACTACAATGAGCAGTTCTTC	CSVRSGGNYNEQFF
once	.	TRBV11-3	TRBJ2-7	TGTGCCAGCAGCTTATTGGCACTCTCCTACGAGCAGTACTTC	CASSLLALSYEQYF
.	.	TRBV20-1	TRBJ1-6	TGCAGTGCTAGAGGTGCCTTGGGGAATTCACCCCTCCACTTT	CSARGALGNSPLHF
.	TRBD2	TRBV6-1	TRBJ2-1	TGTGCCAGCAGCAAACCGGGGGGTGACAATGAGCAGTTCTTC	CASSKPGGDNEQFF
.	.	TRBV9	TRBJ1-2	TGTGCCAGCAGCGCAACAGAATTACATGGCTACACCTTC	CASSATELHGYTF
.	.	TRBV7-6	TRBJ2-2	TGTGCCAGCAACGAAAGGGGTCCCGGGGAGCTGTTTTTT	CASNERGPGELFF
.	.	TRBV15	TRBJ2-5	TGTGCCACCAGCAGAGAGGCAGGGGGGGGCCAAGAGACCCAGTACTTC	CATSREAGGGQETQYF
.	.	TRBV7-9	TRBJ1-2	TGTGCCAGCAGCTTAAACGTTGGTGGCTACACCTTC	CASSLNVGGYTF
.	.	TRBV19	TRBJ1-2	TGTGCCAGTAGTCCCCCAGGGACAATCTATGGCTACACCTTC	CASSPPGTIYGYTF
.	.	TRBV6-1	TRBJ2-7	TGTGCCAGCAGCCGGGCCTGGGGCGAGCAGTACTTC	CASSRAWGEQYF
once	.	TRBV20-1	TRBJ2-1	TGCAGTGCTAGACATCCCTGGGGGCGGGCGGCCCCGAATGAGCAGTTCTTC	CSARHPWGRAAPNEQFF
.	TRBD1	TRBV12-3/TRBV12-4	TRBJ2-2	TGTGCCAGCAGAAAGGACAGGAATGCCGGGGAGCTGTTTTTT	CASRKDRNAGELFF
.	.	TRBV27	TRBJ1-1	TGTGCCAGCAGTTCCCCCGGCCTAAGGGGGAACACTGAAGCTTTCTTT	CASSSPGLRGNTEAFF
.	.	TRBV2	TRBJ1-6	TGTGCCAGCCAGGATCAGGGCGGAAATTCACCCCTCCACTTT	CASQDQGGNSPLHF
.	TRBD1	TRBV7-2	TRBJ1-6	TGTGCCAGCAGCGATCCGGGGACAGGGGGGAATTCACCCCTCCACTTT	CASSDPGTGGNSPLHF
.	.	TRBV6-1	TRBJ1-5	TGTGCCAGCTCGGCGGGCGGGGAAAGCAATCAGCCCCAGCATTTT	CASSAGGESNQPQHF